These T cell receptor beta chains were read from a single sample in a study of shared clonotypes between healthy human individuals. Sequenced by immunoSEQ multiplex PCR; TCRdb stores in-frame clones only, minus some. The top ten hold around 0.15% of the sample, which has millions of clones, around nine tenths seen once. Sequencing input: naive CD4+ T cells sorted from blood. These receptors were taken from a young man in good health. Each CDR3 is given with its conserved first and last residue. A D gene is named only where the DNA matches it firmly. Only some rows state a clone size, as once, few, many or a class for expanded clones.

TGCGCCAGCAGCTTGGAGCCCACTTTGGGGAACACTGAAGCTTTCTTT | CASSLEPTLGNTEAFF | . | TRBJ1-1 | TRBV5-1 | .
TGTGCCAGCAGCTTGGGACAGGGATTCACCGGGGAGCTGTTTTTT | CASSLGQGFTGELFF | TRBD1 | TRBJ2-2 | TRBV5-8 | .
TGTGCCAGCAGCCCCCAGCGGGAAAAGGGATATTTT | CASSPQREKGYF | TRBD2 | TRBJ2-3 | TRBV7-9 | .
TGTGCCAGCAGTTCCCCGGGGACCGGGCAGCCCCAGCATTTT | CASSSPGTGQPQHF | . | TRBJ1-5 | TRBV6-6 | once
TGTGCCAGCAGTTACCCGGCCGCCTCCGGTACTGAAGCTTTCTTT | CASSYPAASGTEAFF | . | TRBJ1-1 | TRBV6-6 | .
TGTGCCAGCAGCCCGAAGCGGGCCTTGGGCACTGAAGCTTTCTTT | CASSPKRALGTEAFF | . | TRBJ1-1 | TRBV7-3 | .
TGCGCCAGCAGCTTGGATTACCAGGGAGTTAATTCACCCCTCCACTTT | CASSLDYQGVNSPLHF | . | TRBJ1-6 | TRBV5-1 | .
TGTGCCAGCAGTGAAGAGCGGGGTTCGTCTCACGAGCAGTACTTC | CASSEERGSSHEQYF | TRBD2 | TRBJ2-7 | TRBV6-1 | .
TGTGCCAGCTCACCCGCTTCACAGGGCGCGAACACTGAAGCTTTCTTT | CASSPASQGANTEAFF | . | TRBJ1-1 | TRBV18 | .
TGTGCCAGCAGTCCTGCAGGTGCAACTAATGAAAAACTGTTTTTT | CASSPAGATNEKLFF | . | TRBJ1-4 | TRBV27 | .
TGTGCCAGCAGCCGAAACAGGGGAGGTGAAGCTTTCTTT | CASSRNRGGEAFF | TRBD1 | TRBJ1-1 | TRBV14 | .
TGCGCCAGCAGCTCAGGACAGGAAAACACTGAAGCTTTCTTT | CASSSGQENTEAFF | TRBD1 | TRBJ1-1 | TRBV5-1 | .
TGTGCCAGCAGTCTCGGACTGCCCTCTGGAAACACCATATATTTT | CASSLGLPSGNTIYF | . | TRBJ1-3 | TRBV27 | .
TGTGCTAGCAGCTCTGGACTAGCGGGAGTAAGTGAGCAGTTCTTC | CASSSGLAGVSEQFF | TRBD2 | TRBJ2-1 | TRBV7-7 | .
TGTGCCAGCAGTTACACGGGTCGGGTACCCTACAATGAGCAGTTCTTC | CASSYTGRVPYNEQFF | . | TRBJ2-1 | TRBV6-5 | .
TGTGCCAGCAGAGGAGGGATGTCCTACGAGCAGTACTTC | CASRGGMSYEQYF | . | TRBJ2-7 | TRBV5-6 | .
TGTGCCAGCAGGGGGTTGGCCGGGGAGCTGTTTTTT | CASRGLAGELFF | . | TRBJ2-2 | TRBV6-5 | .
TGCAGCGTTGGTACTCGGAACACCGGGGAGCTGTTTTTT | CSVGTRNTGELFF | . | TRBJ2-2 | TRBV29-1 | few
TGCGCCAGCAGCAGGGCCGGGACAGGGGTCGGGCTGTTTTTT | CASSRAGTGVGLFF | TRBD1 | TRBJ2-2 | TRBV5-1 | .
TGTGCCAGCAGACCGGACGGTGGGAGCAATCAGCCCCAGCATTTT | CASRPDGGSNQPQHF | . | TRBJ1-5 | TRBV28 | .
TGTGCCAGCGATAGGACTAGCCCCGGGGAGCTGTTTTTT | CASDRTSPGELFF | TRBD2 | TRBJ2-2 | TRBV30 | .
TGTGCCAGCAGTACTACAGGGTCTGAAGCTTTCTTT | CASSTTGSEAFF | . | TRBJ1-1 | TRBV6-5 | .
TGTGCCAGCTCACCAGTACAGGGCTATAATTCACCCCTCCACTTT | CASSPVQGYNSPLHF | . | TRBJ1-6 | TRBV18 | .
TGTGCCAGCAGACCGGGACAGGGTAGCACCGGGGAGCTGTTTTTT | CASRPGQGSTGELFF | TRBD1 | TRBJ2-2 | TRBV6-1 | .
TGTGCCAGTAGTACAAACGGGGGGACCGGGGAGCTGTTTTTT | CASSTNGGTGELFF | TRBD2 | TRBJ2-2 | TRBV19 | .
TGTGCCAGCAGCTTATCCCCGGGGTTGTCAGATACGCAGTATTTT | CASSLSPGLSDTQYF | . | TRBJ2-3 | TRBV7-9 | .
TGTGCCAGCAGCCTAGGGACAGGGGAAAAGTACGAGCAGTACTTC | CASSLGTGEKYEQYF | TRBD1 | TRBJ2-7 | TRBV5-4 | .
TGTGCCACCAGCAGAGATGGGGGGCAGTACTTC | CATSRDGGQYF | . | TRBJ2-7 | TRBV15 | .
TGTGCCATCACTTCCGGGCCGTCCTACGAGCAGTACTTC | CAITSGPSYEQYF | . | TRBJ2-7 | TRBV10-3 | .
TGTGCCAGCAGCGTTTCAACAGGGGCCGGGGAGCTGTTTTTT | CASSVSTGAGELFF | TRBD1 | TRBJ2-2 | TRBV9 | .
TGTGCCAGCAGCTTAGCCGACAGGGGAAGAAGAGGGGAGCTGTTTTTT | CASSLADRGRRGELFF | TRBD1 | TRBJ2-2 | TRBV7-2 | .
TGCGCCAGCAGCTTTACGCCTATGTCCCGCATGATCTCCTACAATGAGCAGTTCTTC | CASSFTPMSRMISYNEQFF | . | TRBJ2-1 | TRBV5-1 | .
TGTGCCAGCAGAACGGGGTCTGGCTACACCTTC | CASRTGSGYTF | . | TRBJ1-2 | TRBV6-5 | .
TGTGCCAGCAGCCGTGGACTAGCGGGTCCATCGGATACGCAGTATTTT | CASSRGLAGPSDTQYF | TRBD2 | TRBJ2-3 | TRBV11-2 | .
TGTGCCAGCAGGGCAAGCGGGGGGGCCGAGACCCAGTACTTC | CASRASGGAETQYF | TRBD2 | TRBJ2-5 | TRBV6-5 | .
TGCGCCAGCAGCTTGGCCGGGGAAACGACCACCATATATTTT | CASSLAGETTTIYF | . | TRBJ1-3 | TRBV5-1 | .
TGTGCCAGCAGCCCGACAGGGGTCCAGGAAAAACTGTTTTTT | CASSPTGVQEKLFF | TRBD1 | TRBJ1-4 | TRBV11-2 | .
TGTGCCACCAGCAGAGAACAGGGAACCGAGCAGTACTTC | CATSREQGTEQYF | . | TRBJ2-7 | TRBV15 | .
TGCGCCAGCAGCTTAGGGACAGGGGGACAGGCAGATACGCAGTATTTT | CASSLGTGGQADTQYF | TRBD1 | TRBJ2-3 | TRBV5-1 | .
TGTGCCAGTGAAAAGGACTCTGGAAACACCATATATTTT | CASEKDSGNTIYF | . | TRBJ1-3 | TRBV2 | .
TGTGCCTGGAGTGCGTCTGTAGAGACCCAGTACTTC | CAWSASVETQYF | . | TRBJ2-5 | TRBV30 | .
TGTGCCAGCAGCCGGTTAGGGACTAGCGGGGGTGGCATTCAGTACTTC | CASSRLGTSGGGIQYF | TRBD2 | TRBJ2-4 | TRBV7-9 | .
TGTGCCAGCAGCTTAGGACCCGACCGCATGGGAAAACTGTTTTTT | CASSLGPDRMGKLFF | . | TRBJ1-4 | TRBV7-2 | .
TGTGCCAGCAGCCCTGACAGGAGGTCAGATACGCAGTATTTT | CASSPDRRSDTQYF | . | TRBJ2-3 | TRBV5-4 | .